A selection of T cell receptor beta chains follows, all from one sample in a study of blood T cell repertoires in COVID-19. Generated by immunoSEQ multiplex PCR, the TCRdb table keeps only in-frame clones and is missing some. The table lists about half a million clones, roughly nine tenths of them singletons. The sequencing input was PBMCs or T cells enriched from blood (not recorded which). These receptors all stem from a woman in her sixties or seventies who had recovered from COVID-19. Both conserved end residues are part of each CDR3. The order of the fields is clone size, V gene, J gene, D gene, CDR3 protein, CDR3 DNA. A D gene is named only where the DNA matches it firmly. Only some rows state a clone size, as once, few, many or a class for expanded clones.

NA	TRBV6-5	TRBJ1-1	NA	CASNPGAALEAFF	TGTGCCAGCAATCCGGGTGCCGCTCTTGAAGCTTTCTTT
once	TRBV6-5	TRBJ1-2	TRBD1	CASSYGTDYGYTF	TGTGCCAGCAGTTACGGGACAGACTATGGCTACACCTTC
NA	TRBV3-1/TRBV3-2	TRBJ2-1	NA	CASSQDRTRQFF	TGTGCCAGCAGCCAAGATCGAACTAGGCAGTTCTTC
NA	TRBV11-2	TRBJ2-7	NA	CASSLVGRTYEQYF	TGTGCCAGCAGCTTAGTAGGCAGGACCTACGAGCAGTACTTC
NA	TRBV18	TRBJ1-4	TRBD1	CASSPTGVVNEKLFF	TGTGCCAGCTCACCGACAGGGGTCGTGAATGAAAAACTGTTTTTT
NA	TRBV19	TRBJ2-1	TRBD2	CATLAGGSSYNEQFF	TGTGCCACCTTAGCGGGGGGCAGCTCCTACAATGAGCAGTTCTTC
NA	TRBV2	TRBJ2-2	TRBD2	CASTGRGATGELFF	TGTGCCAGCACCGGGCGGGGGGCCACCGGGGAGCTGTTTTTT
NA	TRBV7-9	TRBJ1-2	TRBD1	CASSLKGGTGEGYGYTF	TGTGCCAGCAGCTTAAAGGGAGGGACAGGGGAAGGCTATGGCTACACCTTC
NA	TRBV2	TRBJ1-6	NA	CASGGGRNSPLHF	TGTGCCAGCGGGGGCGGTCGTAATTCACCCCTCCACTTT
NA	TRBV24-1	TRBJ1-2	TRBD1	CATSDPGQGSYGYTF	TGTGCCACCAGTGACCCTGGACAGGGGAGCTATGGCTACACCTTC
NA	TRBV20-1	TRBJ2-2	NA	CSASRPGINTGELFF	TGCAGTGCTAGTCGTCCAGGCATTAACACCGGGGAGCTGTTTTTT
NA	TRBV9	TRBJ2-7	TRBD2	CASSATSGVGSEQYF	TGTGCCAGCAGCGCCACTAGCGGAGTGGGGAGCGAGCAGTACTTC
NA	TRBV5-1	TRBJ2-2	TRBD2	CASSGTGGGLLNRELFF	TGCGCCAGCAGCGGTACGGGGGGAGGACTTCTCAACCGGGAGCTGTTTTTT
NA	TRBV21-1	TRBJ2-5	NA	CASSKGGRGGETQYF	TGTGCCAGCAGCAAAGGAGGTAGAGGGGGAGAGACCCAGTACTTC
NA	TRBV6-1	TRBJ2-3	NA	CASSEGSTRGAGTQYF	TGTGCCAGCAGTGAAGGGAGCACCAGGGGCGCCGGTACGCAGTATTTT
once	TRBV6-5	TRBJ2-1	NA	CASGSAGDNEQFF	TGTGCCTCTGGGTCCGCAGGGGACAATGAGCAGTTCTTC
NA	TRBV30	TRBJ2-5	TRBD1	CAWSKSWTGRETQYF	TGTGCCTGGAGTAAGAGCTGGACAGGGCGGGAGACCCAGTACTTC
once	TRBV25-1	TRBJ1-2	TRBD1	CASSSRQGRSYGYTF	TGTGCCAGCAGCTCCCGACAGGGAAGGTCCTATGGCTACACCTTC
NA	TRBV19	TRBJ2-2	NA	CASKTQGVAYTGELFF	TGTGCCAGTAAAACTCAGGGTGTGGCGTACACCGGGGAGCTGTTTTTT
NA	TRBV5-1	TRBJ1-2	NA	CASSFDQGNYGYTF	TGCGCCAGCAGCTTTGACCAGGGGAACTATGGCTACACCTTC
NA	TRBV9	TRBJ2-2	NA	CASSVGRGAFTGELFF	TGTGCCAGCAGCGTAGGTCGGGGGGCATTCACCGGGGAGCTGTTTTTT
NA	TRBV2	TRBJ2-2	NA	CASVRTDDTGELFF	TGTGCCAGCGTTCGGACAGATGACACCGGGGAGCTGTTTTTT
NA	TRBV24-1	TRBJ2-2	TRBD1	CATSDPSGTGNTGELFF	TGTGCCACCAGTGACCCATCAGGGACAGGAAACACCGGGGAGCTGTTTTTT
NA	TRBV6-5	TRBJ2-7	TRBD1	CASSYSDRGAYEQYF	TGTGCCAGCAGTTACTCGGACAGGGGAGCCTACGAGCAGTACTTC
NA	TRBV28	TRBJ1-2	TRBD1	CATWVRTGTYGYTF	TGTGCCACCTGGGTTCGGACAGGGACCTATGGCTACACCTTC
few	TRBV7-7	TRBJ2-7	NA	CASSLGGGRSYEQYF	TGTGCTAGCAGCTTAGGAGGGGGCCGTTCCTACGAGCAGTACTTC
NA	TRBV18	TRBJ1-3	NA	CASSPDLAFSGNTIYF	TGTGCCAGCTCACCAGATCTAGCGTTCTCTGGAAACACCATATATTTT
NA	TRBV11-2	TRBJ1-3	NA	CASSPQLPSGNTIYF	TGTGCCAGCAGCCCACAGCTCCCCTCTGGAAACACCATATATTTT
NA	TRBV6-1	TRBJ1-1	NA	CASSDPAGMEDTEAFF	TGTGCCAGCAGTGATCCGGCGGGGATGGAGGACACTGAAGCTTTCTTT
NA	TRBV5-1	TRBJ1-1	NA	CASSLNDLNTEAFF	TGCGCCAGCAGCTTAAACGACTTGAACACTGAAGCTTTCTTT
NA	TRBV19	TRBJ1-2	NA	CATTPGLKSRVSNYGYTF	TGTGCCACCACCCCGGGACTCAAGAGCCGCGTATCTAACTATGGCTACACCTTC
NA	TRBV6-5	TRBJ2-3	TRBD2	CASRPGRQGTDTQYF	TGTGCCAGCAGGCCCGGGAGGCAGGGCACAGATACGCAGTATTTT
NA	TRBV2	TRBJ2-3	NA	CASILLSGSTDTQYF	TGTGCCAGCATCCTTCTGAGCGGTAGCACAGATACGCAGTATTTT
NA	TRBV29-1	TRBJ1-2	NA	CSVEDLVGRNYGYTF	TGCAGCGTTGAAGATCTGGTAGGGAGAAACTATGGCTACACCTTC
NA	TRBV3-1/TRBV3-2	TRBJ1-5	NA	CASSQAGTYQPQHF	TGTGCCAGCAGCCAAGCCGGGACTTATCAGCCCCAGCATTTT
NA	TRBV6-6	TRBJ2-1	NA	CASSSIEQFF	TGTGCCAGCAGTTCCATCGAGCAGTTCTTC
NA	TRBV18	TRBJ1-4	TRBD1	CASSPNQGEKLFF	TGTGCCAGCTCACCAAATCAGGGGGAGAAACTGTTTTTT
many	TRBV7-7	TRBJ2-2	NA	CASSLGRGRTGELFF	TGTGCCAGCAGCTTGGGCAGGGGACGCACCGGGGAGCTGTTTTTT
NA	TRBV30	TRBJ2-5	TRBD2	CAWSYGRAPGETQYF	TGTGCCTGGAGTTATGGGAGGGCCCCTGGGGAGACCCAGTACTTC
NA	TRBV30	TRBJ2-2	NA	CAWNRVATGELFF	TGTGCCTGGAACAGGGTGGCCACCGGGGAGCTGTTTTTT
NA	TRBV2	TRBJ1-2	NA	CASSETGYGYTF	TGTGCCAGCAGTGAAACCGGCTATGGCTACACCTTC
NA	TRBV2	TRBJ2-5	NA	CASSGQGGRETQYF	TGTGCCAGCAGTGGCCAGGGGGGTCGGGAGACCCAGTACTTC
NA	TRBV6-5	TRBJ1-3	NA	CASSLQSSGNTIYF	TGTGCCAGCAGCCTACAGAGCTCTGGAAACACCATATATTTT
NA	TRBV24-1	TRBJ1-2	NA	CATSGQAYGYTF	TGTGCCACCAGTGGACAGGCGTATGGCTACACCTTC
NA	TRBV9	TRBJ2-7	NA	CASSADIFSYEQYF	TGTGCCAGCAGCGCGGACATATTCTCCTACGAGCAGTACTTC
few	TRBV7-2	TRBJ2-7	NA	CASSPSGAQGYEQYF	TGTGCCAGCAGCCCCTCCGGGGCACAGGGCTACGAGCAGTACTTC
NA	TRBV6-5	TRBJ1-1	NA	CASSPIEGTEAFF	TGTGCCAGCAGTCCTATCGAGGGCACTGAAGCTTTCTTT
NA	TRBV15	TRBJ2-7	TRBD1	CATSDRDRASYEQYF	TGTGCCACCAGCGACCGGGACAGGGCATCCTACGAGCAGTACTTC
NA	TRBV24-1	TRBJ2-1	NA	CATSDSGAASYNEQFF	TGTGCCACCAGTGACTCAGGGGCCGCCTCCTACAATGAGCAGTTCTTC